What follows is one T cell receptor beta chain and its context. Antigen: not known. This record belongs to a study of T cells in localized non-small cell lung cancer. V was shortened by 4 bases and J by 6 bases, with 19 bases between the two germline ends. In germline, CDR1 is SGHRS, CDR2 YFSETQ. CDR3 length: 15 residues. Study results and limitations: Maximal T cell clonality occurred in uninvolved adjacent lung, with tumor ranking below it. Elevated circulating T cell density in blood was associated with longer overall survival. The study detected a median about 60 of the top 100 tumor clones in adjacent lung.

Profiling relied on immunoSEQ multiplex PCR, and the TCRdb table lists in-frame clones only, not all of them. Among 86,000 or so clones listed, just under 85% were seen once. The chain recombines TRBV5-1 with TRBJ1-1, with a tentative D call TRBD1 (6 bases). The TCR sequence derives from a man aged 40 to 69 with stage I lung adenocarcinoma. Sequences were derived from peripheral blood, sampled before any cancer treatment. The CDR3 loop is CASSLNGGYKAEAFF. Written as DNA, the CDR3 is TGCGCCAGCAGCCTTAACGGGGGCTATAAGGCTGAAGCTTTCTTT.